What follows are 20 T cell receptor beta chains derived from one specimen sequenced in a study of long-term antiretroviral therapy in people with HIV. Runs used v3.0 of the immunoSEQ assay and were done at survey level. Data came from immunoSEQ multiplex PCR; TCRdb stores just in-frame clones and leaves some out. The sample lists about 20,000 clones, approximately 90% seen once, with under 7.5% in the top ten. The sample consisted of unsorted PBMCs, taken 1.8 years before starting antiretroviral therapy. The receptor set was obtained from a woman aged 25 to 39 with HIV.

The gene calls are TRBV5-1 and TRBJ2-5, with 12 bases fitting TRBD2. Germline trimming cut 3 bases from V and 6 bases from J; bases unmatched to any gene: 15. In germline, CDR1 is SGHRS, CDR2 YFSETQ. The CDR3 loop spans 18 amino acids. CDR3 sequence reads: CASSSRLAGEPGRKTQYF. The CDR3 coding sequence is TGCGCCAGCAGCTCCCGACTAGCGGGGGAGCCGGGACGAAAGACCCAGTACTTC. The full variable domain, in which reference TRBV5-1 and TRBJ2-5 provide the parts outside the CDR3, is KAGVTQTPRYLIKTRGQQVTLSCSPISGHRSVSWYQQTPGQGLQFLFEYFSETQRNKGNFPGRFSGRQFSNSRSEMNVSTLELGDSALYLCASSSRLAGEPGRKTQYFGPGTRLLVL.

The V gene is TRBV7-8, the J gene TRBJ2-5, with D possibly TRBD2 on 5 matching bases. CDR3 length: 11 residues. Trimming stripped 3 bases from V and 9 bases from J, with 8 bases between. The germline V gene has CDR1 SGHVS and CDR2 FQNEAQ. The CDR3 loop is CASSFDGAQYF. The CDR3 nucleotides are TGTGCCAGCAGCTTTGACGGGGCCCAGTACTTC.

This clone was counted between two and nine times. The rearrangement uses TRBV2 and TRBJ1-6; possibly TRBD1 for D (5 bases). The ends were cut back, 4 bases at V and 2 bases at J, with 9 bases in the middle. Germline V gives CDR1 SNHLY, CDR2 FYNNEI. This CDR3 has 15 amino acids. Written as DNA, the CDR3 is TGTGCCAGCAGTGCGGAGGGGCCCTATAATTCACCCCTCCACTTT. It translates to CASSAEGPYNSPLHF.

The chain carries TRBV9 and TRBJ1-5, with D perhaps TRBD1 (5 bases). CDR1 is SGDLS and CDR2 is YYNGEE in the germline V gene. V shed 4 bases and J shed 2 bases, with 16 bases lying between them. This CDR3 has 16 amino acids. The DNA for the CDR3 is TGTGCCAGCAGCCTTGGGACGGGGGGAGGCAATCAGCCCCAGCATTTT. Encoded protein: CASSLGTGGGNQPQHF. Together with reference TRBV9 and TRBJ1-5, the CDR3 gives the full variable domain: DSGVTQTPKHLITATGQRVTLRCSPRSGDLSVYWYQQSLDQGLQFLIQYYNGEERAKGNILERFSAQQFPDLHSELNLSSLELGDSALYFCASSLGTGGGNQPQHFGDGTRLSIL.

The chain links TRBV6-6 to TRBJ2-1; D might be TRBD1 or TRBD2, each matching 6 bases. The CDR3 extends over 13 amino acids. V was trimmed by 6 bases and J by 7 bases, leaving 13 bases between them. Germline CDR1 is MNHNY and CDR2 is SVGAGI (reference sequence). CDR3 region: CASRKGGRNEQFF. As DNA, the CDR3 is TGTGCCAGCAGAAAGGGGGGCCGGAATGAGCAGTTCTTC.

This chain joins TRBV1 and TRBJ2-7; the table's D call, TRBD1, was not checked against the DNA. TRBV1 is a known pseudogene. The CDR3 is 14 residues long. Here the CDR3 reads CTSSQDPTGYEQYV. The CDR3 coding sequence is TGCACCAGCAGCCAAGATCCGACAGGTTACGAGCAGTACGTC.

CDR3 region: CASSPLQIETQYF. For the CDR3, the DNA is TGTGCCAGCAGCCCCCTACAGATCGAGACCCAGTACTTC. J is TRBJ2-5 and V is TRBV7-6; the D is unclear. The CDR3 totals 13 residues. V shed 5 bases and J shed 5 bases, with 12 bases lying between them. CDR1 and CDR2 (germline): SGHVS, FNYEAQ.

The rearrangement uses TRBV10-3 and TRBJ1-2; TRBD1 matches 7 bases. The junction had 10 bases not matched to a gene; V was cut back by 2 bases and J by 4 bases. Germline CDR1 reads ENHRY; CDR2 reads SYGVKD. The CDR3 is 16 amino acids. The CDR3 region is CAISEGLGGGGYGYTF. The DNA for the CDR3 is TGTGCCATCAGTGAGGGGTTAGGGGGCGGCGGCTATGGCTACACCTTC.

The chain is built from TRBV5-6 and TRBJ1-2, with D possibly being TRBD1 (5 bases). The CDR3 is 13 amino acids. V was clipped by 1 base and J by 6 bases, with 10 bases between them. Looked up from germline, CDR1 is SGHDT and CDR2 is YYEEEE. The CDR3 is CASSLPGIHGYTF. CDR3 nucleotides: TGTGCCAGCAGCTTGCCAGGGATTCATGGCTACACCTTC.

The V gene is TRBV5-1, the J gene TRBJ2-5, with 13 bases identical to TRBD2. This CDR3 is built from 14 residues. Germline V lookup: CDR1 SGHRS, CDR2 YFSETQ. Trimming took 6 bases from V and 8 from J; bases not matched to a gene: 7. CDR3 DNA: TGCGCCAGCACCACTAGCGGGGGGGCTCCCACCCAGTACTTC. The encoded protein is CASTTSGGAPTQYF.

Only one count was recorded for this clone. The J gene is TRBJ1-4, the V gene TRBV20-1; no firm D call. V shed 5 bases and J shed 8 bases, with 9 bases lying between them. This CDR3 contains 11 residues. The germline V gene encodes CDR1 DFQATT and CDR2 SNEGSKA (reference sequence). CDR3 loop: CSAGHGEKLFF. The CDR3 DNA reads as TGCAGTGCTGGGCACGGGGAAAAACTGTTTTTT.

The J gene is TRBJ1-5, the V gene TRBV6-5; the D gene is possibly TRBD1 (5 bases). The CDR3 runs 15 residues. The germline V gene has CDR1 MNHEY and CDR2 SVGAGI. Between the trimmed V and J ends, which lost 6 bases and 0 bases, there was a span of 12 bases. The DNA for the CDR3 is TGTGCCAGCAGACGAGGGGTCACTAGCAATCAGCCCCAGCATTTT. Amino acids: CASRRGVTSNQPQHF.

This clone was counted a single time. The J gene is TRBJ1-1, the V gene TRBV19; D may be TRBD1 (6 bases). Trimming removed 5 bases from V and 6 bases from J, with 13 bases in between. CDR3 length equals 13 residues. From germline, CDR1 is LNHDA and CDR2 SQIVND (reference sequence). DNA for the CDR3: TGTGCCAGTAGTGTCGCAGGGGTGCCTGAAGCTTTCTTT. Its translation is CASSVAGVPEAFF.

The chain combines TRBV11-2 with TRBJ1-6, with TRBD1 matching 8 bases. The CDR3 is made up of 16 amino acids. V dropped 2 bases and J dropped 7; count of bases not matched to a gene: 7. The germline V gene encodes CDR1 SGHAT and CDR2 FQNNGV. CDR3 amino acids: CASSLKGTGANSPLHF. CDR3 sequence (DNA): TGTGCCAGCAGCTTAAAGGGGACAGGAGCGAATTCACCCCTCCACTTT.

The rearrangement joins TRBV4-2 to TRBJ1-6; D remains unclear. Germline CDR1 reads LGHNA; CDR2 reads YNFKEQ. The CDR3 covers 17 residues. Trimming removed 4 bases from V and 6 bases from J, with 19 bases in between. The DNA of the CDR3 is TGTGCCAGCAGCCTCGACCTCTTCCTGACGGGTAATTCACCCCTCCACTTT. Its protein product is CASSLDLFLTGNSPLHF.

This clone was counted a single time. The J gene is TRBJ1-5, the V gene TRBV6-6; a weak D match, TRBD1 (5 bases). This CDR3 is built from 16 residues. The V gene's germline CDR1 is MNHNY and CDR2 SVGAGI (reference sequence). Trimming took 5 bases from V and 3 from J, leaving 17 bases between them. In DNA, the CDR3 is TGTGCCAGCAGTGTAACGTGGGACGGGATCAATCAGCCCCAGCATTTT. Its translation is CASSVTWDGINQPQHF.

The CDR3 loop reads CASAADSQNTEAFF. As DNA, the CDR3 is TGTGCCAGCGCGGCCGACAGCCAGAACACTGAAGCTTTCTTT. This chain joins TRBV27 and TRBJ1-1; a weak D match, TRBD1 (5 bases). CDR3 size: 14 residues. V was cut by 8 bases and J by 1 base, with 14 bases left in between. Germline CDR1 is MNHEY and CDR2 is SMNVEV (reference sequence).

The V call is TRBV14, the J call TRBJ1-6, with 7 bases that match TRBD1. Germline V gene data show CDR1 as SGHDN and CDR2 as FVKESK. Unmatched junction bases numbered 4, after V lost 4 bases and J lost 1 base. CDR3 length equals 16 residues. The CDR3 loop reads CASSLQTGSYNSPLHF. CDR3 DNA sequence: TGTGCCAGCAGCCTACAGACAGGGTCCTATAATTCACCCCTCCACTTT.

The chain is built from TRBV7-8 and TRBJ1-6; D is possibly TRBD1 (5 bases). V lost 3 bases and J lost 7, with 13 bases in between. The germline V gene encodes CDR1 SGHVS and CDR2 FQNEAQ. The CDR3 is 15 residues long. The CDR3 sequence: CASSFGGGENSPLHF. DNA of the CDR3: TGTGCCAGCAGCTTCGGGGGTGGAGAGAATTCACCCCTCCACTTT.

The rearrangement joins TRBV19 to TRBJ1-5, with D perhaps TRBD1 (5 bases). The V gene's germline CDR1 is LNHDA and CDR2 SQIVND (reference sequence). V gave up 5 bases and J gave up 1 base, with 15 bases separating them. This CDR3 comprises 16 residues. CDR3 bases: TGTGCCAGTAGTGCAAGACAGATCGGCAGCAATCAGCCCCAGCATTTT. Protein product: CASSARQIGSNQPQHF.